These 2 T cell receptor beta chains originate from one sample sequenced in a study of T cell changes during pregnancy in multiple sclerosis. Profiling relied on immunoSEQ multiplex PCR, and the TCRdb table lists in-frame clones only, not all of them. The sample records some 66,000 clones, 90% to 95% being singletons. Sequenced here: CD8+ T cells from peripheral blood mononuclear cells, sampled before pregnancy. The receptors stem from a female donor with multiple sclerosis, enrolled in a pregnancy study.

The chain carries TRBV9 and TRBJ1-3; D is perhaps TRBD1 (6 bases). Germline V gene lookup returns CDR1 SGDLS and CDR2 YYNGEE. The V gene lost 3 bases and the J gene lost 0 bases, with 19 bases spanning the gap. The CDR3 extends over 18 amino acids. CDR3 nucleotides: TGTGCCAGCAGCGCACCCACCGGGACACAAGACTCTGGAAACACCATATATTTT. It encodes CASSAPTGTQDSGNTIYF.

This clone was counted once. The genes are TRBV9 and TRBJ1-5, with D hard to call. V was clipped by 2 bases and J by 5 bases, with 11 bases between them. CDR1 is SGDLS, CDR2 YYNGEE, per germline. This CDR3 has 14 amino acids. The CDR3 sequence is CASSVGFHYQPQHF. The CDR3 DNA is TGTGCCAGCAGCGTCGGGTTTCATTATCAGCCCCAGCATTTT.